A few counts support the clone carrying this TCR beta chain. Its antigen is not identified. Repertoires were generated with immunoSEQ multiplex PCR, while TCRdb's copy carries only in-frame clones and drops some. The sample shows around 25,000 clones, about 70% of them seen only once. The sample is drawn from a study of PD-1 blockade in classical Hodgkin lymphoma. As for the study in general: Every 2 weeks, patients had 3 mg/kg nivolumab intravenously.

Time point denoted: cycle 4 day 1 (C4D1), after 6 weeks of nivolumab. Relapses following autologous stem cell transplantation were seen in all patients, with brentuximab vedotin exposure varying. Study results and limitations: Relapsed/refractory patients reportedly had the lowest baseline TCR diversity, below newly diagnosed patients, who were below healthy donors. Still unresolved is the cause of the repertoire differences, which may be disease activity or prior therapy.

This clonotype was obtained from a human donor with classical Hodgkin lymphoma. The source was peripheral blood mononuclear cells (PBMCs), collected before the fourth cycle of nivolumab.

This CDR3 reads CASSEQGGPYEQYF. As DNA, the CDR3 is TGTGCCAGCAGCGAACAGGGAGGTCCCTACGAGCAGTACTTC. V usage is TRBV7-8 and J usage is TRBJ2-7; D could derive from TRBD1 or TRBD2 (6 bases each). The V end lost 5 bases, the J end lost 2 bases, and 13 bases lay between the germline ends. This CDR3 is built from 14 residues. The germline gives CDR1 SGHVS, CDR2 FQNEAQ.